This is a list of T cell receptor beta chains from one sample in a study of CD8 T cells in Susac syndrome. Each CDR3 protein is one row after TCRdb ran MiXCR on the immunoSEQ multiplex PCR reads. The table has hundreds of thousands of distinct CDR3 sequences, 90% to 95% seen once. Sequences were obtained from CD8+ T cells from PBMCs. The receptors were gathered from a human donor with multiple sclerosis. The CDR3 runs from the conserved cysteine through the conserved F or W. The order of the fields is J gene, clone size, V gene, D gene, CDR3 DNA, CDR3 protein. A D gene is named only where the DNA matches it firmly. Rows may omit the clone size; those that give it use once, few, many or a size class.

J gene: TRBJ1-5
clone size: -
V gene: TRBV7-9
D gene: -
CDR3 DNA: TGTGCCAGCAGCCCCCCAGGGATACATCAGCCCCAGCATTTT
CDR3 protein: CASSPPGIHQPQHF

J gene: TRBJ2-5
clone size: -
V gene: TRBV13
D gene: TRBD2
CDR3 DNA: TGTGCCAGCAGCGGGGGACTAGCGAGAGAGACCCAGTACTTC
CDR3 protein: CASSGGLARETQYF

J gene: TRBJ1-2
clone size: once
V gene: TRBV5-8
D gene: -
CDR3 DNA: TGTGCCAGCCTTCCTTGGGAACCTTATGGCTACACCTTC
CDR3 protein: CASLPWEPYGYTF

J gene: TRBJ1-5
clone size: -
V gene: TRBV20-1
D gene: -
CDR3 DNA: TGCAGTGCTATCGGTGAGGTAGGGGGGACCAATCAGCCCCAGCATTTT
CDR3 protein: CSAIGEVGGTNQPQHF

J gene: TRBJ1-2
clone size: -
V gene: TRBV5-1
D gene: -
CDR3 DNA: TGCGCCAGCAGCTTGAGTTGGGCAGCCGCTAACTATGGCTACACCTTC
CDR3 protein: CASSLSWAAANYGYTF

J gene: TRBJ2-7
clone size: once
V gene: TRBV3-1
D gene: -
CDR3 DNA: TGTGCCAGCAGCCAAGCCCTTTCCTACGAGCAGTACTTC
CDR3 protein: CASSQALSYEQYF

J gene: TRBJ2-7
clone size: once
V gene: TRBV20-1
D gene: -
CDR3 DNA: TGCAGTGCTAGACGACGACTCCGTGCCCGCCACGAGCAGTACTTC
CDR3 protein: CSARRRLRARHEQYF

J gene: TRBJ1-1
clone size: -
V gene: TRBV5-1
D gene: TRBD1
CDR3 DNA: TGCGCCAGCAGCTTCGGGGACAGGGGGGCGAACACTGAAGCTTTCTTT
CDR3 protein: CASSFGDRGANTEAFF

J gene: TRBJ2-7
clone size: -
V gene: TRBV19
D gene: TRBD2
CDR3 DNA: TGTGCCAGTAGTATAACCGGGAGGGCAGGCGAGCAGTACTTC
CDR3 protein: CASSITGRAGEQYF

J gene: TRBJ2-3
clone size: -
V gene: TRBV14
D gene: -
CDR3 DNA: TGTGCCAGCAGCCAAGACGGGGGCACAGATACGCAGTATTTT
CDR3 protein: CASSQDGGTDTQYF

J gene: TRBJ2-7
clone size: -
V gene: TRBV12-3/TRBV12-4
D gene: -
CDR3 DNA: TGTGCCAGCAGTTCTGACAGGCCACCATACGAGCAGTACTTC
CDR3 protein: CASSSDRPPYEQYF

J gene: TRBJ1-2
clone size: once
V gene: TRBV27
D gene: -
CDR3 DNA: TGTGCCAGCAGTTTATCCGGTCCTAACTATGGCTACACCTTC
CDR3 protein: CASSLSGPNYGYTF

J gene: TRBJ2-1
clone size: -
V gene: TRBV7-6
D gene: TRBD2
CDR3 DNA: TGTGCCAGCAGCTCCCAGCTCCTAGCGGGGGTCTACAATGAGCAGTTCTTC
CDR3 protein: CASSSQLLAGVYNEQFF

J gene: TRBJ2-5
clone size: -
V gene: TRBV6-5
D gene: -
CDR3 DNA: TGTGCCAGCAGTTACGCCCCAGGGCCCGAGGATGAGGAGACCCAGTACTTC
CDR3 protein: CASSYAPGPEDEETQYF

J gene: TRBJ2-3
clone size: -
V gene: TRBV20-1
D gene: TRBD2
CDR3 DNA: TGCAGTGCTAGAGAGCGGGAGGGTGGCGCAGATACGCAGTATTTT
CDR3 protein: CSAREREGGADTQYF

J gene: TRBJ2-3
clone size: -
V gene: TRBV20-1
D gene: -
CDR3 DNA: TGCAGTGCTAGAGGTTCCGCGGGGGCTACAGATACGCAGTATTTT
CDR3 protein: CSARGSAGATDTQYF

J gene: TRBJ2-1
clone size: -
V gene: TRBV9
D gene: TRBD2
CDR3 DNA: TGTGCCAGCAGCGTAGAGGGACTAGCGGGAGCAAGCTCCTACAATGAGCAGTTCTTC
CDR3 protein: CASSVEGLAGASSYNEQFF

J gene: TRBJ1-6
clone size: -
V gene: TRBV12-3/TRBV12-4
D gene: -
CDR3 DNA: TGTGCCAGCAGTCCTGGAGTGAATTCACCCCTCCACTTT
CDR3 protein: CASSPGVNSPLHF

J gene: TRBJ2-5
clone size: -
V gene: TRBV5-1
D gene: -
CDR3 DNA: TGCGCCAGCAGCTTGGCCGAAAGCTGGCTAGATCCCCACTTC
CDR3 protein: CASSLAESWLDPHF

J gene: TRBJ2-1
clone size: once
V gene: TRBV6-2/TRBV6-3
D gene: TRBD2
CDR3 DNA: TGTGCCAGCACCCTAGCGGAAGGAGTGGAGCAGTTCTTC
CDR3 protein: CASTLAEGVEQFF

J gene: TRBJ2-5
clone size: -
V gene: TRBV7-9
D gene: -
CDR3 DNA: TGTGCCAGCAGCTTAGCTGGGCTGGGAGAAGAGACCCAGTACTTC
CDR3 protein: CASSLAGLGEETQYF

J gene: TRBJ1-2
clone size: -
V gene: TRBV6-1
D gene: -
CDR3 DNA: TGTGCCAGCAGTGAATGGTTGGGGGGGCCTAACTATGGCTACACCTTC
CDR3 protein: CASSEWLGGPNYGYTF

J gene: TRBJ2-3
clone size: -
V gene: TRBV7-7
D gene: TRBD1
CDR3 DNA: TGTGCTAGCAGCTCAGGGACAGGGTCTGCAGATACGCAGTATTTT
CDR3 protein: CASSSGTGSADTQYF

J gene: TRBJ1-1
clone size: once
V gene: TRBV7-9
D gene: -
CDR3 DNA: TGTGCCAGCAGCTTAGGGCAGGACGCTTTCTTT
CDR3 protein: CASSLGQDAFF

J gene: TRBJ2-5
clone size: -
V gene: TRBV4-3
D gene: -
CDR3 DNA: TGCGCCAGCAGCCAAGATCGGGCAGGGCTCCAAGAGACCCAGTACTTC
CDR3 protein: CASSQDRAGLQETQYF

J gene: TRBJ2-2
clone size: -
V gene: TRBV7-9
D gene: -
CDR3 DNA: TGTGCCAGCAGCTCCGACGAGTCCCTCGGGGAGCTGTTTTTT
CDR3 protein: CASSSDESLGELFF

J gene: TRBJ1-2
clone size: -
V gene: TRBV10-3
D gene: -
CDR3 DNA: TGTGCCATCAGTGAGTCGACCTATGGCTACACCTTC
CDR3 protein: CAISESTYGYTF

J gene: TRBJ2-5
clone size: -
V gene: TRBV9
D gene: -
CDR3 DNA: TGTGCCAGCAGCGTTGGGGCGGCCCAGTACTTC
CDR3 protein: CASSVGAAQYF

J gene: TRBJ2-7
clone size: -
V gene: TRBV29-1
D gene: TRBD2
CDR3 DNA: TGCAGCGTGGCCGGGACTAGCGGGTCCTCCTACGAGCAGTACTTC
CDR3 protein: CSVAGTSGSSYEQYF

J gene: TRBJ2-3
clone size: once
V gene: TRBV24-1
D gene: TRBD2
CDR3 DNA: TGTGCCACCAGTGATTTTGGACTAGCGGCCCTCACAGATACGCAGTATTTT
CDR3 protein: CATSDFGLAALTDTQYF

J gene: TRBJ2-1
clone size: -
V gene: TRBV11-3
D gene: -
CDR3 DNA: TGTGCCAGCAGCTTAGCCCACTACTCGGGTGAGCAGTTCTTC
CDR3 protein: CASSLAHYSGEQFF

J gene: TRBJ2-1
clone size: -
V gene: TRBV3-1
D gene: TRBD2
CDR3 DNA: TGTGCCAGCAGCCATAAAGCGGGGGGCCGAACCAATGAGCAGTTCTTC
CDR3 protein: CASSHKAGGRTNEQFF

J gene: TRBJ1-1
clone size: -
V gene: TRBV4-1
D gene: -
CDR3 DNA: TGCGCCAGCAGCCAAGGCGATCAGATGAACACTGAAGCTTTCTTT
CDR3 protein: CASSQGDQMNTEAFF

J gene: TRBJ1-2
clone size: -
V gene: TRBV29-1
D gene: -
CDR3 DNA: TGCAGCGTTGAGGGGGAGGGCGGAAGCTATGGCTACACCTTC
CDR3 protein: CSVEGEGGSYGYTF

J gene: TRBJ2-3
clone size: -
V gene: TRBV3-1
D gene: TRBD2
CDR3 DNA: TGTGCCAGCAGCCAAACGCGGGGGGGCCCAGATACGCAGTATTTT
CDR3 protein: CASSQTRGGPDTQYF

J gene: TRBJ2-5
clone size: -
V gene: TRBV27
D gene: -
CDR3 DNA: TGTGCCAGCAGTCCCGACGGGGAGACCCAGTACTTC
CDR3 protein: CASSPDGETQYF

J gene: TRBJ2-3
clone size: -
V gene: TRBV3-1
D gene: TRBD2
CDR3 DNA: TGTGCCAGCAGCCAAGATCGGACTAGCGGGAACACAGATACGCAGTATTTT
CDR3 protein: CASSQDRTSGNTDTQYF

J gene: TRBJ2-1
clone size: -
V gene: TRBV20-1
D gene: -
CDR3 DNA: TGCAGTGCTAGATGGGTAATGTCTTACAATGAGCAGTTCTTC
CDR3 protein: CSARWVMSYNEQFF

J gene: TRBJ2-3
clone size: -
V gene: TRBV9
D gene: -
CDR3 DNA: TGTGCCAGCAGCTACAACACAGATACGCAGTATTTT
CDR3 protein: CASSYNTDTQYF

J gene: TRBJ2-1
clone size: -
V gene: TRBV7-3
D gene: -
CDR3 DNA: TGTGCCAGCAGCTTGGAAGGTCCCTACAATGAGCAGTTCTTC
CDR3 protein: CASSLEGPYNEQFF

J gene: TRBJ1-5
clone size: -
V gene: TRBV4-1
D gene: -
CDR3 DNA: TGCGCCAGCAGCCAAGGGAATTGGGGCAATCAGCCCCAGCATTTT
CDR3 protein: CASSQGNWGNQPQHF

J gene: TRBJ2-7
clone size: -
V gene: TRBV7-2
D gene: TRBD2
CDR3 DNA: TGTGCCAGCAGCGTAGGGGATCGACTAGCGAGCTCCTACGAGCAGTACTTC
CDR3 protein: CASSVGDRLASSYEQYF

J gene: TRBJ1-1
clone size: -
V gene: TRBV2
D gene: -
CDR3 DNA: TGTGCCCCTCAACGGACGAAAAACACTGAAGCTTTCTTT
CDR3 protein: CAPQRTKNTEAFF

J gene: TRBJ2-7
clone size: -
V gene: TRBV5-1
D gene: TRBD1
CDR3 DNA: TGCGCCAGCAGTGGGACAGGGGAGTACGAGCAGTACTTC
CDR3 protein: CASSGTGEYEQYF

J gene: TRBJ1-3
clone size: -
V gene: TRBV7-9
D gene: -
CDR3 DNA: TGTGCCAGCAGCTTAGTGCCTAGCTCTGGAAACACCATATATTTT
CDR3 protein: CASSLVPSSGNTIYF

J gene: TRBJ2-7
clone size: once
V gene: TRBV11-2
D gene: -
CDR3 DNA: TGTGCCAGCAGTGGCCAGAACTCCTACGAGCAGTACTTC
CDR3 protein: CASSGQNSYEQYF

J gene: TRBJ2-2
clone size: once
V gene: TRBV12-2
D gene: -
CDR3 DNA: TGTGCAAGTCGCTTAGTGGGGGGGGTCCTCGCCCACACCGGGGAGCTGTTTTTT
CDR3 protein: CASRLVGGVLAHTGELFF

J gene: TRBJ1-4
clone size: -
V gene: TRBV15
D gene: -
CDR3 DNA: TGTGCCACCAGCAGAGAAAGGTTCGGCCTGAATGAAAAACTGTTTTTT
CDR3 protein: CATSRERFGLNEKLFF

J gene: TRBJ1-2
clone size: -
V gene: TRBV5-1
D gene: -
CDR3 DNA: TGCGCCAGCAGCTTGGGAGGCAGGGCCTATGGCTACACCTTC
CDR3 protein: CASSLGGRAYGYTF

J gene: TRBJ2-7
clone size: -
V gene: TRBV12-3/TRBV12-4
D gene: TRBD1
CDR3 DNA: TGTGCCAGCAGTCAATTAGCCGGGACAGGGTTCTCCTACGAGCAGTACTTC
CDR3 protein: CASSQLAGTGFSYEQYF

J gene: TRBJ2-5
clone size: -
V gene: TRBV12-3/TRBV12-4
D gene: -
CDR3 DNA: TGTGCCAGCAGTCGACTTGTAGACAGGCAAGAGACCCAGTACTTC
CDR3 protein: CASSRLVDRQETQYF

J gene: TRBJ2-5
clone size: -
V gene: TRBV7-9
D gene: -
CDR3 DNA: TGTGCCAGCAGCTTAGTTCTGGGGTCGGAGCAGACCCAGTACTTC
CDR3 protein: CASSLVLGSEQTQYF

J gene: TRBJ2-1
clone size: -
V gene: TRBV6-2/TRBV6-3
D gene: -
CDR3 DNA: TGTGCCAGCAGTTACTCAACCTCCTACAATGAGCAGTTCTTC
CDR3 protein: CASSYSTSYNEQFF

J gene: TRBJ2-1
clone size: -
V gene: TRBV12-3/TRBV12-4
D gene: -
CDR3 DNA: TGTGCCAGTAGGGACCCAGAGTGGAATGAGCAGTTCTTC
CDR3 protein: CASRDPEWNEQFF

J gene: TRBJ2-4
clone size: -
V gene: TRBV2
D gene: -
CDR3 DNA: TGTGCCAGCAGTGGCGCGACGCTGTACTTC
CDR3 protein: CASSGATLYF